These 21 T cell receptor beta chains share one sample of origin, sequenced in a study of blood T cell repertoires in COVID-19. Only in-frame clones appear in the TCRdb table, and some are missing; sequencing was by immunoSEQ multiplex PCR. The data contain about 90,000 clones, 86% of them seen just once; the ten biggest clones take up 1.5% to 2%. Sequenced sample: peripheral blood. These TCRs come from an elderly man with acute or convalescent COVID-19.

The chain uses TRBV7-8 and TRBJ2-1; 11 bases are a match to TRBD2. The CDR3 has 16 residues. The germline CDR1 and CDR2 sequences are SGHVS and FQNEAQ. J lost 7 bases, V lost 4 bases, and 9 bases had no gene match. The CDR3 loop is CASSSLAGGDYNEQFF. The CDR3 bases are TGTGCCAGCAGCTCATTAGCGGGAGGGGATTATAATGAGCAGTTCTTC.

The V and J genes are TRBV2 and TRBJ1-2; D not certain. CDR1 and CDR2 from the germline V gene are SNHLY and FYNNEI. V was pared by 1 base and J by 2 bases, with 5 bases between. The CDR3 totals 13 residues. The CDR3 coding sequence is TGTGCCAGCAGTGAAGGCAGGAACTATGGCTACACCTTC. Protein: CASSEGRNYGYTF.

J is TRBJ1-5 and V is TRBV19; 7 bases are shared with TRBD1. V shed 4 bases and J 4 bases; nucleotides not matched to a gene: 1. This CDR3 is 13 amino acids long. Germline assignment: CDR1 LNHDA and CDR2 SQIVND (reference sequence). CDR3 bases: TGTGCCAGTAGTACACAGGGGAATCAGCCCCAGCATTTT. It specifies CASSTQGNQPQHF.

This chain's CDR3 is CASSFPFPETQYF. The CDR3 DNA is TGTGCCAGCAGTTTTCCTTTTCCCGAGACCCAGTACTTC. The V and J genes are TRBV28 and TRBJ2-5; D uncertain. V gave up 3 bases and J gave up 5 bases, with 10 bases separating them. The CDR3 is made up of 13 amino acids. Germline V lookup: CDR1 MDHEN, CDR2 SYDVKM.

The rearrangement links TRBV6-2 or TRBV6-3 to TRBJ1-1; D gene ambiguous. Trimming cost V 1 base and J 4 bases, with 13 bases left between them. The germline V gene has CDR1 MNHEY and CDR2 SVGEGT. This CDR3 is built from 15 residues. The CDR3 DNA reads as TGTGCCAGCAGTTACTACCACAGCGGTCTCACTGAAGCTTTCTTT. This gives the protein CASSYYHSGLTEAFF.

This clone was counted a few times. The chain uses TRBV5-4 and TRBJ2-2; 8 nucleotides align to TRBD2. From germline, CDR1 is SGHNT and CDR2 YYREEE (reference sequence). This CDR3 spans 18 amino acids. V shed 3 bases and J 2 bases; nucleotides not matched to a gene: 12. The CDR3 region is CASSSFLTSGANTGELFF. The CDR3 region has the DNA TGTGCCAGCAGCTCGTTCCTTACTAGCGGAGCTAACACCGGGGAGCTGTTTTTT. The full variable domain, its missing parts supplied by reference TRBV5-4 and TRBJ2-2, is ETGVTQSPTHLIKTRGQQVTLRCSSQSGHNTVSWYQQALGQGPQFIFQYYREEENGRGNFPPRFSGLQFPNYSSELNVNALELDDSALYLCASSSFLTSGANTGELFFGEGSRLTVL.

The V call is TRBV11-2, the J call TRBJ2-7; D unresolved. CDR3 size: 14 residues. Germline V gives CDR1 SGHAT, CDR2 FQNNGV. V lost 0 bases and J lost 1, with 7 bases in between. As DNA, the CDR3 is TGTGCCAGCAGCTTAGATGCTAGGTCCTACGAGCAGTACTTC. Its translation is CASSLDARSYEQYF.

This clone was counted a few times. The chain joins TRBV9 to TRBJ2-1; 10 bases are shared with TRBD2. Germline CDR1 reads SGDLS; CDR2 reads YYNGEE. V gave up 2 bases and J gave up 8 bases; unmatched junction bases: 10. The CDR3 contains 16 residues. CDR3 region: CASSVLPSGSLYEQFF. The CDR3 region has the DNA TGTGCCAGCAGCGTGCTCCCTAGCGGGAGTCTCTATGAGCAGTTCTTC.

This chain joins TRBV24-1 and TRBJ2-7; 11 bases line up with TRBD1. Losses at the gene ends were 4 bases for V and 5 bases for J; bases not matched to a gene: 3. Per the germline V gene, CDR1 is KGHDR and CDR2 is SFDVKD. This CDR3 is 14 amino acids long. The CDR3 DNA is TGTGCCACCAGTGACCGGACAGGGGGCCACGAGCAGTACTTC. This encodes CATSDRTGGHEQYF.

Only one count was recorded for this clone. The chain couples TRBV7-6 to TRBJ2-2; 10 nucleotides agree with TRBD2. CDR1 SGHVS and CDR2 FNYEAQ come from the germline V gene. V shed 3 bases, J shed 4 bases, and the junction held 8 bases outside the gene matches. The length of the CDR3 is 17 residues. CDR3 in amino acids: CASSFGSGRATTGELFF. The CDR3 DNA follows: TGTGCCAGCAGCTTCGGAAGCGGGAGGGCGACCACCGGGGAGCTGTTTTTT. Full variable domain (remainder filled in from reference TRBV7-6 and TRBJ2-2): GAGVSQSPRYKVTKRGQDVALRCDPISGHVSLYWYRQALGQGPEFLTYFNYEAQQDKSGLPNDRFSAERPEGSISTLTIQRTEQRDSAMYRCASSFGSGRATTGELFFGEGSRLTVL.

CDR3 protein: CASSQELKTGQVYNEQFF. The CDR3 DNA reads as TGCGCCAGCAGCCAAGAGCTGAAGACAGGGCAAGTCTACAATGAGCAGTTCTTC. The chain recombines TRBV4-3 with TRBJ2-1, with 7 bases fitting TRBD1. Germline V lookup: CDR1 LGHNA, CDR2 YSLEER. V lost 0 bases and J lost 3; bases outside the gene matches: 11. This CDR3 is 18 amino acids long.

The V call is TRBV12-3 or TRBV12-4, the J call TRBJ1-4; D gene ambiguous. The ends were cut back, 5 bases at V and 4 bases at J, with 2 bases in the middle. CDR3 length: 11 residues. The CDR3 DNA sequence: TGTGCCAGCAGTCTTAATGAAAAACTGTTTTTT. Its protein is CASSLNEKLFF.

CDR3 bases: TGTGCCAGCAGTATTGGGACAGGGAGCTCCTACGAGCAGTACTTC. Amino acid sequence: CASSIGTGSSYEQYF. This chain links TRBV6-5 with TRBJ2-7; 9 bases agree with TRBD1. From germline, CDR1 is MNHEY and CDR2 SVGAGI. The CDR3 has 15 residues. V trimming: 5 bases; J trimming: 0 bases; junction bases outside the gene matches: 5.

CDR3 coding DNA: TGTGCCAGCAGTGCAGGGCAACAAGAGACCCAGTACTTC. It yields the protein CASSAGQQETQYF. This chain links TRBV6-2 or TRBV6-3 with TRBJ2-5; D is possibly TRBD1 (5 bases). CDR1 is MNHEY, CDR2 SVGEGT, per germline. Trimming removed 5 bases at V and 2 bases at J, with 9 bases between. This CDR3 is built from 13 residues.

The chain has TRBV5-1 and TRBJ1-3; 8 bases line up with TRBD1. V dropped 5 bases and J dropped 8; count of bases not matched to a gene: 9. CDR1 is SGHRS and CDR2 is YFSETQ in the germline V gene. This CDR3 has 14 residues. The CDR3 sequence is CASSQNGQGDTIYF. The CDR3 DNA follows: TGCGCCAGCAGTCAGAATGGACAGGGTGACACCATATATTTT.

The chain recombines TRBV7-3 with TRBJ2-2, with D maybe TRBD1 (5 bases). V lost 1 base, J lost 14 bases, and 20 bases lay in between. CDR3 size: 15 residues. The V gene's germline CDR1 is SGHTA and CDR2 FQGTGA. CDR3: CASSLNNPAQGQLFF. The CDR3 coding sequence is TGTGCCAGCAGCTTAAACAACCCCGCCCAGGGTCAACTGTTTTTT.

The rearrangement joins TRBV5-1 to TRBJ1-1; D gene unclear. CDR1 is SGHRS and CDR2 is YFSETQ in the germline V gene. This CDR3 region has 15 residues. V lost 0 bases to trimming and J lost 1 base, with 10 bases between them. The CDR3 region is CASSLGAGKNTEAFF. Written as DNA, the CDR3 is TGCGCCAGCAGCTTGGGCGCAGGTAAGAACACTGAAGCTTTCTTT.

The CDR3 DNA follows: TGTGCCAGCTCACCGGGACTTCCCGAGGGCAATGAGCAGTTCTTC. Amino acids: CASSPGLPEGNEQFF. The rearrangement joins TRBV18 to TRBJ2-1, with D possibly TRBD2 on 6 matching bases. V was clipped by 3 bases and J by 6 bases, with 15 bases between them. Germline loops: CDR1 KGHSH, CDR2 LQKENI. The CDR3 covers 15 residues.

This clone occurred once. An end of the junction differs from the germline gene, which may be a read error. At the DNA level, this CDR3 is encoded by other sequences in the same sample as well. The CDR3 DNA sequence: TGCGCCACCAGTGATTTAAGAGGGCCAAGCTATGGCTACACCTTC. Encoded protein: CATSDLRGPSYGYTF. The chain has TRBV24-1 and TRBJ1-2, with D unresolved. Germline-derived CDR1 and CDR2 are KGHDR and SFDVKD. CDR3 length: 15 amino acids.

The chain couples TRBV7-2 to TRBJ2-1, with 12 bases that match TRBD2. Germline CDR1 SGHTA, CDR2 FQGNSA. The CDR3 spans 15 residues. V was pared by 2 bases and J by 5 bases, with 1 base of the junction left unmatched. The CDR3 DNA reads TGTGCCAGCAGCTTAAGACTAGCGGGAGACAATGAGCAGTTCTTC. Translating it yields CASSLRLAGDNEQFF. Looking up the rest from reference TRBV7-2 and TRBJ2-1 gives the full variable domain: GAGVSQSPSNKVTEKGKDVELRCDPISGHTALYWYRQSLGQGLEFLIYFQGNSAPDKSGLPSDRFSAERTGGSVSTLTIQRTQQEDSAVYLCASSLRLAGDNEQFFGPGTRLTVL.

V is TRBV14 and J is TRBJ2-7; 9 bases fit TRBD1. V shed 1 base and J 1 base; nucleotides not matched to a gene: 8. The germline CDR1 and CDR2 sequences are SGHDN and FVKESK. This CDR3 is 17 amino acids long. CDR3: CASSQGGTGPSSYEQYF. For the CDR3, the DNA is TGTGCCAGCAGCCAAGGAGGGACAGGGCCGAGTTCCTACGAGCAGTACTTC.